This T cell receptor beta chain was captured by sequencing in a study of regulatory T cells in long-lasting Graves disease listed by TCRdb under 2021. With regard to the full study: In the newly diagnosed Graves' disease group, patients had been taking antithyroid drugs for less than 3 months. A total of roughly 35 samples underwent TCR sequencing, from around 13 patients with persistent Graves' disease and 20 or so patients with newly diagnosed Graves' disease. The study was registered as a clinical trial and conducted in China. Persistent Graves' disease patients were compared with newly diagnosed Graves' disease patients by peripheral blood TCR sequencing and RNA sequencing. Study-wide conclusions, independent of this receptor: Only the TCR beta chain was sequenced and analyzed. Lower TCR Shannon entropy and fewer highly expanded clones were observed in persistent Graves' disease patients than in newly diagnosed patients, which suggested clonal expansion. The study examined only peripheral blood because the primary lesion, thyroid tissue, could not be accessed. As a limitation, the authors acknowledged that the small sample size may reduce accuracy. More public clonotypes were shared among persistent patients (roughly 2,700) than among newly diagnosed patients (966).

This clonotype came up many times. No antigen is known for it. No base quality information exists; no much larger clone differs at one position. Receptors were amplified or captured by multiplex PCR. The sample was run on an Illumina HiSeq 4000. To build TCR beta libraries, CDR3 regions were amplified by Arm-PCR using iRepertoire HTBI primers. Before sequencing, the PCR products went through gel purification. The authors' pipeline ran thus. Gene usage analysis of CDR3 amino acid clonotypes used the 62 TRBV and 12 to 15 TRBJ segments found across samples. COPE and FqMerger were used to merge filtered high-quality paired reads into contigs. BLAST was used to align contigs to the IMGT TRBV, TRBD and TRBJ reference genes, and CDR3 was defined following IMGT. Any clonotype with a frequency above 0.1% was classified as a highly expanded clone. Shannon entropy was used to measure repertoire diversity, and the Gini coefficient was used to measure V-J evenness. Clonotypes shared by more than one individual were considered public. TCRdb trimmed public reads at Q25 via fastp, called clones via MiXCR and kept in-frame beta chains. Entries are consolidated by CDR3 protein sequence, retaining the most common genes and DNA. Clone size and V and J calls follow TCRdb, not the original study. For this sample there are some 560,000 distinct CDR3 sequences; about 16% appear just once. Roughly 25% of the sample rests with the top ten.

What the time point label conveys for this sample: newly diagnosed GD, antithyroid drugs for less than 3 months. RNA was extracted from PBMCs in TRIzol for both TCR sequencing and RNA sequencing. The diagnosis of Graves' disease was made according to American Thyroid Association guidelines. Patients for the study were recruited at an endocrinology department in Xi'an, China. Each patient gave around 9.2 milliliters of peripheral blood, collected in an EDTA anticoagulant tube. PBMCs were isolated by Ficoll Paque Plus density gradient separation without further T cell sorting. An Agilent 2100 Bioanalyzer and agarose gel were used to check RNA quality, while a NanoDrop 2000 measured RNA concentration. This same sample was also part of a study on T cells in Graves' hyperthyroidism and ophthalmopathy. The second source states: Stable Graves' hyperthyroidism was defined as the absence of progression to ophthalmopathy over 18 months of follow-up. The hyperthyroidism patients were between 18 and 65 years old and newly diagnosed, with a disease duration of less than 2 months. The study excluded patients with uncontrolled infections, other autoimmune diseases, pregnancy or lactation. Diagnoses relied on clinical symptoms, serum thyroxine and TRAb, thyroid ultrasound and orbital computed tomography. The first round of RT-PCR for the TCR CDR3 was performed with the HTBI primer set and the Qiagen OneStep RT-PCR kit. Most expanded thyroid clonotypes (frequency above 0.001) were also found in blood, which suggests that blood repertoires may mirror thyroid immune responses. Ophthalmopathy was separated from stable hyperthyroidism by a 13 V-J signature model, with about 86% sensitivity and about 81% specificity obtained in cross-validation and 80%/75% obtained in testing. In validation, progression to ophthalmopathy was predicted by the model with about 70% sensitivity and 72.22% specificity, a median of roughly 6 months before onset. To identify TCR V-J signatures that set the groups apart, the researchers used a discovery cohort of 100 patients, made up of 43 with Graves' ophthalmopathy and 57 with stable Graves' hyperthyroidism. Whether ophthalmopathy could be predicted prospectively was tested in an independent validation cohort made up of 18 to 20 hyperthyroidism patients plus 17 patients who later progressed to ophthalmopathy. For training and testing, the 100 or so patients in the discovery cohort were randomly divided in a 7:3 ratio. In addition, the study compared T-cell repertoires in thyroid tissue and in blood from about 6 Graves' hyperthyroidism patients. Following sampling, methimazole starting at 30 mg daily was given to hyperthyroidism patients, and high-dose intravenous methylprednisolone was given to ophthalmopathy patients. A second multiplex PCR round built the libraries, followed by size selection and purification. Paired-end sequencing of the libraries was performed with 100 bp reads on an Illumina HiSeq2000. SOAPnuke was used to process the raw data, with reads discarded if the reads contained adapters or uncalled bases, had a mean Phred below 15, or lacked an exact constant-primer or identifier match. COPE v1.2.5 was used to merge the high-quality paired reads, and each unique nucleotide sequence was defined as a clonotype. MiTCR v1.1 was used to align clonotypes to the IMGT TRBV, TRBD and TRBJ reference segments. Analysis was restricted to V-J combinations with a frequency above 0.0001, which covered 99.2% of repertoires. The TCS score was defined as the ratio of F50 (clonal expansion) to E x V (chaos), calculated using BLOSUM62-based TCRdist between CDR3 peptides within each V-J. Welch's t-statistics and random forest reduced some 510 V-J features to 10 to 15, which were used in a naive Bayes classifier (R e1071). Sample size was not statistically predetermined, and investigators were not blinded to group allocation. The paper describes TCR Vbeta CDR3 sequencing of more than 120 peripheral blood samples, made up of 43 ophthalmopathy patients, some 80 hyperthyroidism patients and around 17 progressor patients.

The specimen was peripheral blood mononuclear cells (PBMCs), collected at new diagnosis, from a patient treated with antithyroid drugs. The receptor was isolated from a woman aged 35-65 years with Graves disease. Donor details come from another sample of the same person, matched by shared clones.

The CDR3 region has the sequence CASSLPRVTHEQYF. The sequenced DNA: TGTGCCAGCAGTCTCCCCAGGGTCACCCACGAGCAGTACTTC. The chain couples TRBV12-3 or TRBV12-4 to TRBJ2-7; TRBD1 is a possible D gene, resting on 5 matching bases. Trimming removed 5 bases from V and 5 bases from J, leaving 16 bases between the germline ends. From the cysteine up to the phenylalanine, the CDR3 has a length of 14 residues. Of all the DNA, just the CDR3 is kept, 42 bases in frame from base 1.